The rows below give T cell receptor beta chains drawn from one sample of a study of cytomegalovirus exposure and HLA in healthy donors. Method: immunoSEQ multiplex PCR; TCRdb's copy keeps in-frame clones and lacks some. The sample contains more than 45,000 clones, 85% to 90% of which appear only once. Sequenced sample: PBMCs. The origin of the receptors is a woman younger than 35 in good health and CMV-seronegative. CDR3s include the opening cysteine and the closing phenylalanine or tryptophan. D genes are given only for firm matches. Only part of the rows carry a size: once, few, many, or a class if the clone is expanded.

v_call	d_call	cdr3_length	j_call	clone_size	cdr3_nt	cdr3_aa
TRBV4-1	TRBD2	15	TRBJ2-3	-	TGCGCCAGCAGCCACTTGCGGGGGGGCACAGATACGCAGTATTTT	CASSHLRGGTDTQYF
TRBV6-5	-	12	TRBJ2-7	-	TGTGCCAGCTGGACTGCCCCCGTCGAGCAGTACTTC	CASWTAPVEQYF
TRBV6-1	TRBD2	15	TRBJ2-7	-	TGTGCCAGCACCGAGCTCCCTAGCGGAGTTTACGAGCAGTACTTC	CASTELPSGVYEQYF
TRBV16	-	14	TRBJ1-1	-	TGTGCCAGCAGCCAAAGGGGCCTGAACACTGAAGCTTTCTTT	CASSQRGLNTEAFF
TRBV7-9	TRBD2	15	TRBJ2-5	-	TGTGCCGGACATCGACTAGCGGGAGGACGGGAGACCCAGTACTTC	CAGHRLAGGRETQYF
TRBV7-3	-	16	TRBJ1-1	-	TGTGCCAGCAGCCTGAAGGGGTACTCGCGGAACACTGAAGCTTTCTTT	CASSLKGYSRNTEAFF
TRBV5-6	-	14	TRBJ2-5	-	TGTGCCAGCAGCCAAAGGACAGCCCCAGAGACCCAGTACTTC	CASSQRTAPETQYF
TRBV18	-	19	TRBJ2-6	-	TGTGCCAGCTCACCCTTGACAAACCCAAGTTCCCTTAAGGCCAACGTCCTGACTTTC	CASSPLTNPSSLKANVLTF
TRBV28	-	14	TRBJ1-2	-	TGTGCCAGCAGTTTAATCGGAGTTTGGAATGGCTACACCTTC	CASSLIGVWNGYTF
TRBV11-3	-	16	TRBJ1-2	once	TGTGCCAGCAGCTTATGTTCCGCGGACACCATTTATGGCTACACCTTC	CASSLCSADTIYGYTF
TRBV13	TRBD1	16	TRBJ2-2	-	TGTGCCAGCAGCCATCGGACAGGGGCCAACACCGGGGAGCTGTTTTTT	CASSHRTGANTGELFF